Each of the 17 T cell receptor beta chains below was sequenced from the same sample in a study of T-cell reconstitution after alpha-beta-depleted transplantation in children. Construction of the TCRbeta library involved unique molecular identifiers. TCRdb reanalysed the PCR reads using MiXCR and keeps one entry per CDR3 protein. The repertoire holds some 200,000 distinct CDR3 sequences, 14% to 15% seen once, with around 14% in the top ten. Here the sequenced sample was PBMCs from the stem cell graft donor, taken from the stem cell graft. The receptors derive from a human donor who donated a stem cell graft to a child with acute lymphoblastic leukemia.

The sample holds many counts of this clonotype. Here the CDR3 DNA reads TGTGCCAGCAGCTACCGGGACAGGGAAACTTATACGCAGTATTTT. It translates to CASSYRDRETYTQYF. V is TRBV27 and J is TRBJ2-3, with TRBD1 matching 9 bases. The CDR3 extends over 15 amino acids. J gave up 7 bases and V 6 bases, and 11 bases lay outside the gene matches. Germline V lookup: CDR1 MNHEY, CDR2 SMNVEV (reference sequence).

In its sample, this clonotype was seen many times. This chain's CDR3 is CSVDRGSEAFF. For the CDR3, the DNA is TGCAGCGTTGACCGAGGGAGTGAAGCTTTCTTT. The chain is built from TRBV29-1 and TRBJ1-1, with unresolved D. Germline V lookup: CDR1 SQVTM, CDR2 ANQGSEA. CDR3 size: 11 residues. Deletions cut 3 bases from V and 7 bases from J, with 9 bases between.

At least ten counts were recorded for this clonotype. The CDR3 protein is CASSEGLAQYF. CDR3 nucleotide sequence: TGTGCCAGCAGTGAAGGGCTGGCGCAGTATTTT. This chain joins TRBV6-4 and TRBJ2-3; D call uncertain. The CDR3 spans 11 residues. Germline V lookup: CDR1 MRHNA, CDR2 SNTAGT. V was clipped by 3 bases and J by 10 bases, with 8 bases between them.

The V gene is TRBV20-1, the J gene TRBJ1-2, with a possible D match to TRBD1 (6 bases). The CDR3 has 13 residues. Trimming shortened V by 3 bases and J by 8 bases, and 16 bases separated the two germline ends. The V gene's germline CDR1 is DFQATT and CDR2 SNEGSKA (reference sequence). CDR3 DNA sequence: TGCAGTGCTAGTTTGGGGGGGGGCGTCGGCTACACCTTC. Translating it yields CSASLGGGVGYTF.

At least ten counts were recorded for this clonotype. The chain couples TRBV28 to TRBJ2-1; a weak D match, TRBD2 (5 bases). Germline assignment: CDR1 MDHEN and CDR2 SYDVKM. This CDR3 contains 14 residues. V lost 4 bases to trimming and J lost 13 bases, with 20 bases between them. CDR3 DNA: TGTGCCAGCAGTTCATTAAACTCAGGACTCTTTCAGTTCTTC. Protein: CASSSLNSGLFQFF.

The CDR3 sequence: CASSLGGTPSEKLFF. Here the CDR3 DNA reads TGTGCCAGCAGTTTAGGCGGCACCCCATCCGAAAAACTGTTTTTT. The rearrangement links TRBV12-3 or TRBV12-4 to TRBJ1-4; D remains ambiguous. The CDR3 sequence is 15 residues long. V was pared by 1 base and J by 8 bases, with 14 bases between.

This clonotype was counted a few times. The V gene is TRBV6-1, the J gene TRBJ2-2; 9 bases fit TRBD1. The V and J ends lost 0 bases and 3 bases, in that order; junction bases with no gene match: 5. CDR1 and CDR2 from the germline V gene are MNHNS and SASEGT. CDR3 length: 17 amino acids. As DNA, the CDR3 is TGTGCCAGCAGTGAAGCTCCGGACAGGGGCCACACCGGGGAGCTGTTTTTT. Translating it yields CASSEAPDRGHTGELFF.

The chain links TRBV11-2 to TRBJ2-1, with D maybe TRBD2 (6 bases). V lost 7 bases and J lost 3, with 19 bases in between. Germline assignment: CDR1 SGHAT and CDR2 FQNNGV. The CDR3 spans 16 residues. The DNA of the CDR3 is TGTGCCAGCACCCCGGGGGACGGTCGTATCTACAATGAGCAGTTCTTC. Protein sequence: CASTPGDGRIYNEQFF. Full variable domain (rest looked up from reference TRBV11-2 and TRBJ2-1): EAGVAQSPRYKIIEKRQSVAFWCNPISGHATLYWYQQILGQGPKLLIQFQNNGVVDDSQLPKDRFSAERLKGVDSTLKIQPAKLEDSAVYLCASTPGDGRIYNEQFFGPGTRLTVL.

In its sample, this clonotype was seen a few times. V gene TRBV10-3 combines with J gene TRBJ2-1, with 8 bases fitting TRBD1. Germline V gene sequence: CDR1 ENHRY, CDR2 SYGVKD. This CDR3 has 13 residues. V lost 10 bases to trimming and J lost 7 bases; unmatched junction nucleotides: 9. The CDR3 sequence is CATSWTGRNEQFF. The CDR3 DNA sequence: TGTGCCACAAGTTGGACAGGGCGGAATGAGCAGTTCTTC.

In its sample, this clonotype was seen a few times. The chain's CDR3 is CASSLAERRGPYEQYF. CDR3 nucleotides: TGCGCCAGCAGCTTGGCCGAACGGAGGGGGCCCTACGAGCAGTACTTC. The rearrangement uses TRBV5-1 and TRBJ2-7, with D possibly being TRBD1 (7 bases). Germline V CDR1 and CDR2: SGHRS, YFSETQ. The V and J ends lost 0 bases and 2 bases respectively, with 15 bases between them. This CDR3 comprises 16 residues.

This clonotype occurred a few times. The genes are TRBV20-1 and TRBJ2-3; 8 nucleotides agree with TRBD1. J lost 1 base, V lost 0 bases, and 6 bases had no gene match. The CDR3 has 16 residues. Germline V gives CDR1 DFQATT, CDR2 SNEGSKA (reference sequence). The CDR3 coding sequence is TGCAGTGCTAGAGACCCGGACAGGGTCGGCACAGATACGCAGTATTTT. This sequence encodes CSARDPDRVGTDTQYF.

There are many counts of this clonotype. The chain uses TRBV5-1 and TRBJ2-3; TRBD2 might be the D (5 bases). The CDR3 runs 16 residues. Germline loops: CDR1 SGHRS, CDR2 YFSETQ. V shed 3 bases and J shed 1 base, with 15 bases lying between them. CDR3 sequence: CASSSSLVSGTDTQYF. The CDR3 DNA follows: TGCGCCAGCAGCTCCTCACTAGTATCGGGCACAGATACGCAGTATTTT.

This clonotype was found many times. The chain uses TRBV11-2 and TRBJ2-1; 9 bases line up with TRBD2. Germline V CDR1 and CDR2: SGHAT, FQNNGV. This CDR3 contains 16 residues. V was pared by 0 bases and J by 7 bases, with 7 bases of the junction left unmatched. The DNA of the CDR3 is TGTGCCAGCAGCTTAGATCGGGGACTAGCCGAGAATGAGCAGTTCTTC. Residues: CASSLDRGLAENEQFF.

The CDR3 here is CASSLAAGTLGYTF. DNA for the CDR3: TGCGCCAGCAGCTTGGCCGCAGGAACTCTTGGCTACACCTTC. V is TRBV5-1 and J is TRBJ1-2; unclear D gene. Looked up from germline, CDR1 is SGHRS and CDR2 is YFSETQ. This CDR3 has 14 residues. V lost 0 bases, J lost 7 bases, and 13 bases lay in between.

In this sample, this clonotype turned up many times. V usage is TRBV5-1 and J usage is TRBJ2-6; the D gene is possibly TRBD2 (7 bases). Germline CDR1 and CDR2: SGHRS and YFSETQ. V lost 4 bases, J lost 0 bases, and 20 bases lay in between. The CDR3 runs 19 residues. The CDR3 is CASSPEGGEHYSGANVLTF. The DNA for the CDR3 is TGCGCCAGCAGCCCTGAAGGGGGGGAACATTACTCTGGGGCCAACGTCCTGACTTTC.

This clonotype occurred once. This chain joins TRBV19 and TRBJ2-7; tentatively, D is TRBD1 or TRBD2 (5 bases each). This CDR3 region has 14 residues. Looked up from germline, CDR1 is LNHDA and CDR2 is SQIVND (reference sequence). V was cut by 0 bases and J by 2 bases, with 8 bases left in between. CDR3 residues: CASSIDRGAYEQYF. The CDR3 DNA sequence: TGTGCCAGTAGTATAGATAGGGGAGCCTACGAGCAGTACTTC.

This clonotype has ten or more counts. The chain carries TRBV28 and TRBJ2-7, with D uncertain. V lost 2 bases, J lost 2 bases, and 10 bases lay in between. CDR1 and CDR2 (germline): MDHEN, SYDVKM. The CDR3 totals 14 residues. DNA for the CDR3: TGTGCCAGCAGTTTAACGGTAGATACCTACGAGCAGTACTTC. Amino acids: CASSLTVDTYEQYF. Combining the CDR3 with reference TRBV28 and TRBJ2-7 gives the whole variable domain DVKVTQSSRYLVKRTGEKVFLECVQDMDHENMFWYRQDPGLGLRLIYFSYDVKMKEKGDIPEGYSVSREKKERFSLILESASTNQTSMYLCASSLTVDTYEQYFGPGTRLTVT.